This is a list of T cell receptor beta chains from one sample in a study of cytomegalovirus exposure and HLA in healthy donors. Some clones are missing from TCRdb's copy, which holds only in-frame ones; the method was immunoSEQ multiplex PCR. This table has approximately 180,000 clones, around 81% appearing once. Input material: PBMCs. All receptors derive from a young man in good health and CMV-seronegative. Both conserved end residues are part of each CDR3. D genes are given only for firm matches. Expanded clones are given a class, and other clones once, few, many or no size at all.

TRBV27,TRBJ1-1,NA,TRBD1,CASSLRYGGLGQGISEAFF,TGTGCCAGCAGTTTAAGATACGGGGGGCTCGGACAGGGGATATCTGAAGCTTTCTTT
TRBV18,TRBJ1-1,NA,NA,CASSSNTDTEAFF,TGTGCCAGCTCATCGAATACGGACACTGAAGCTTTCTTT
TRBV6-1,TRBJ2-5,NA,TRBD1,CASSDLGQGVETQYF,TGTGCCAGCAGTGATTTGGGACAGGGGGTGGAGACCCAGTACTTC
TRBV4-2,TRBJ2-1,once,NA,CASSQDGGRLDNEQFF,TGTGCCAGCAGCCAAGATGGGGGGAGACTCGACAATGAGCAGTTCTTC
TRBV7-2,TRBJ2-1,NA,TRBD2,CASSFSSPAGGFNEQFF,TGTGCCAGCAGCTTCTCTAGTCCAGCGGGAGGGTTCAATGAGCAGTTCTTC
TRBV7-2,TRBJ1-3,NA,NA,CASSLDRRNTIYF,TGTGCCAGCAGCTTAGACAGGAGAAACACCATATATTTT
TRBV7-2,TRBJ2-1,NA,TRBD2,CASSWGTSGGLGDEQFF,TGTGCCAGCAGCTGGGGGACTAGCGGGGGCCTGGGGGATGAGCAGTTCTTC
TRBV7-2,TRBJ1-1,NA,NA,CASSPMTGAKAFF,TGTGCCAGCAGCCCCATGACAGGCGCAAAAGCTTTCTTT
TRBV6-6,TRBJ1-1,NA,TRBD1,CAIGQGGMNTEAFF,TGTGCCATTGGACAGGGCGGCATGAACACTGAAGCTTTCTTT
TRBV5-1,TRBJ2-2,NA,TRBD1,CASSSDRDRTGELFF,TGCGCCAGCAGCTCTGACAGGGATCGCACCGGGGAGCTGTTTTTT
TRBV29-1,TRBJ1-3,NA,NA,CSVFEYSGNTIYF,TGCAGCGTTTTTGAGTACTCTGGAAACACCATATATTTT
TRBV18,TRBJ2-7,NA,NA,CASSHLTDSMQYF,TGTGCCAGCTCACACCTTACTGACAGCATGCAGTACTTC
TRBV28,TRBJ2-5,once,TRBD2,CASRVELAGSETQYF,TGTGCCAGCAGAGTCGAACTAGCGGGTTCTGAGACCCAGTACTTC
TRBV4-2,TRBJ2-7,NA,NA,CASSLFFGGTLGNEQYF,TGTGCCAGCAGCTTATTTTTTGGCGGGACCCTAGGGAACGAGCAGTACTTC
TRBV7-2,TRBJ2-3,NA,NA,CASSLVRASTDTQYF,TGTGCCAGCAGCTTAGTGCGGGCTAGCACAGATACGCAGTATTTT
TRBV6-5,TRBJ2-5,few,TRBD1,CASSLGQRETQYF,TGTGCCAGCAGTCTGGGACAGAGAGAGACCCAGTACTTC
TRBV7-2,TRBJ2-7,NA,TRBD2,CASSQTSGLAGEQYF,TGTGCCAGCAGCCAGACTAGCGGTCTCGCGGGGGAGCAGTACTTC
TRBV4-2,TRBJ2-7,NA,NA,CASSQELLRYEQYF,TGTGCCAGCAGCCAAGAACTCCTCCGCTACGAGCAGTACTTC
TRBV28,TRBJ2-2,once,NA,CASSLTSQGGGELFF,TGTGCCAGCAGTTTGACCTCACAGGGCGGCGGGGAGCTGTTTTTT
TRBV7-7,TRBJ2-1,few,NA,CASSLGSWGDEQFF,TGTGCTAGCAGCTTGGGGAGTTGGGGGGATGAGCAGTTCTTC
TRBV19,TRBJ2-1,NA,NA,CASSIIQGEGNEQFF,TGTGCCAGTAGTATAATACAGGGCGAGGGCAATGAGCAGTTCTTC
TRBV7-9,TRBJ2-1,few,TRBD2,CSSSSQTSGTGNEQFF,TGTTCCAGCAGCTCCCAGACTAGCGGGACAGGCAATGAGCAGTTCTTC
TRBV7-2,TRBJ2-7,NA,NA,CASSLMTRGLYEQYF,TGTGCCAGCAGCTTAATGACTAGGGGGCTCTACGAGCAGTACTTC
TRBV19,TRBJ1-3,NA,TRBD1,CASSRDRDSGNTIYF,TGTGCCAGTAGTCGGGACAGGGACTCTGGAAACACCATATATTTT
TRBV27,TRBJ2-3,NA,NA,CASSLLATSTDTQYF,TGTGCCAGCAGTTTACTGGCGACAAGCACAGATACGCAGTATTTT
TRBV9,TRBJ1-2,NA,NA,CASSVDQGKNYGYTF,TGTGCCAGCAGCGTAGATCAGGGCAAGAACTATGGCTACACCTTC
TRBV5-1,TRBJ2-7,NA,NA,CASSLAQISAYEQYF,TGCGCCAGCAGCTTGGCCCAAATAAGCGCCTACGAGCAGTACTTC
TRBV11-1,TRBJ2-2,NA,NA,CASSPSITDSAVF,TGTGCCAGCAGCCCTAGCATAACGGACTCCGCGGTTTTT
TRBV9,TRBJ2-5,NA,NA,CASSEMTGIQETQYF,TGTGCCAGCAGCGAGATGACAGGCATACAAGAGACCCAGTACTTC
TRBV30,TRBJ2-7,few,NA,CARTERASYEQYF,TGTGCCCGTACCGAGCGGGCCTCCTACGAGCAGTACTTC
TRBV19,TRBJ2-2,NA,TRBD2,CASGGANTGELFF,TGTGCCAGCGGGGGGGCGAACACCGGGGAGCTGTTTTTT
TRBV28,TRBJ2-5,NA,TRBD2,CASTLGGEETQYF,TGTGCCAGCACTTTGGGGGGGGAAGAGACCCAGTACTTC
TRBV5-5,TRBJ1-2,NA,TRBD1,CASSLNRATGVYGYTF,TGTGCCAGCAGCTTGAATCGGGCGACAGGGGTCTATGGCTACACCTTC
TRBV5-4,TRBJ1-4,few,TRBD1,CASSPSSDRATNEKLFF,TGTGCCAGCAGCCCGTCGTCGGACAGGGCAACTAATGAAAAACTGTTTTTT
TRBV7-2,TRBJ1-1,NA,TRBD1,CASNGQGFTEAFF,TGTGCCAGCAACGGACAGGGATTCACTGAAGCTTTCTTT
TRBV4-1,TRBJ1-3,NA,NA,CASSQEGQFGNTIYF,TGCGCCAGCAGCCAAGAAGGACAGTTCGGAAACACCATATATTTT
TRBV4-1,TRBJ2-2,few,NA,CASSPTGTGELFF,TGCGCCAGCAGCCCGACAGGTACCGGGGAGCTGTTTTTT
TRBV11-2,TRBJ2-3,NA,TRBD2,CASSLDQLAGGSVTDTQYF,TGTGCCAGCAGCTTAGATCAACTAGCGGGGGGGTCGGTCACAGATACGCAGTATTTT
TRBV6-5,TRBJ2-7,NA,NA,CASGAVFGSYEQYF,TGTGCCAGCGGTGCGGTCTTTGGATCCTACGAGCAGTACTTC
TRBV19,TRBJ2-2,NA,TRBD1,CASSSRRGLLFF,TGTGCCAGTAGTTCCCGCAGGGGGTTGCTGTTTTTT
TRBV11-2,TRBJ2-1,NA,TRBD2,CASSSGRTSGISRFF,TGTGCCAGCAGCTCGGGGAGGACTAGCGGGATCTCAAGGTTCTTC
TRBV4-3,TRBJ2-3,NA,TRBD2,CASSQKLGGGSTDTQYF,TGCGCCAGCAGCCAGAAATTGGGGGGGGGTAGCACAGATACGCAGTATTTT
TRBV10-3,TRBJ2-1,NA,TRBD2,CAISESRGRGVSNEQFF,TGTGCCATCAGTGAGTCGCGTGGGCGGGGGGTCTCCAATGAGCAGTTCTTC
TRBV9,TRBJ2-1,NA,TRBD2,CASSVSTSGSLGSRDNEQFF,TGTGCCAGCAGCGTCAGCACTAGCGGGAGTCTGGGATCCCGAGACAATGAGCAGTTCTTC
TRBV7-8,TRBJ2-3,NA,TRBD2,CASSPLAGAYTDTQYF,TGTGCCAGCAGCCCGTTAGCGGGGGCCTACACAGATACGCAGTATTTT
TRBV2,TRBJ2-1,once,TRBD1,CASSGTGGREQFF,TGTGCCAGCAGCGGGACAGGGGGCAGGGAGCAGTTCTTC
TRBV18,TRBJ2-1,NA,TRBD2,CASSPATSGGNEQFF,TGTGCCAGCTCACCAGCGACTAGCGGGGGCAATGAGCAGTTCTTC
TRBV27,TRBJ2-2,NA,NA,CASRGANTGELFF,TGTGCCAGCAGAGGAGCGAACACCGGGGAGCTGTTTTTT
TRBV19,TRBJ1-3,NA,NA,CASSKLARSGNTIYF,TGTGCCAGTAGTAAGTTGGCACGCTCTGGAAACACCATATATTTT
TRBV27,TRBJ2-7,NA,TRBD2,CASSPRGLAIYYEQYF,TGTGCCAGCAGTCCAAGGGGACTAGCGATCTACTACGAGCAGTACTTC
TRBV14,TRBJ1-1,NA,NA,CASKGGQDGEAFF,TGTGCCAGCAAGGGGGGGCAAGATGGTGAAGCTTTCTTT
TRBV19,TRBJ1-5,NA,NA,CASSRTGRYSNQPQHF,TGTGCCAGTAGTCGTACAGGAAGATATAGCAATCAGCCCCAGCATTTT
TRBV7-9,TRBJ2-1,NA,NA,CSAQGTTQGVSYNEQFF,TGTTCCGCTCAGGGGACTACCCAAGGGGTCTCCTACAATGAGCAGTTCTTC